This TCR beta chain was sequenced during a study of blood T cell repertoires in COVID-19. Overall study: Samples taken during acute and convalescent COVID-19 were collected in the United States, Italy and Spain. Sources were T cells, B-cell-depleted T cells, or PBMCs; the material itself was cDNA or gDNA.

CDR3 size: 14 residues. Germline assignment: CDR1 SGHNT and CDR2 YYREEE (reference sequence). V shed 5 bases and J shed 0 bases, with 12 bases lying between them. The authors' processing: Estimation of nucleated cell counts was performed using reference gene primer amplification. Method: immunoSEQ multiplex PCR; TCRdb's copy keeps in-frame clones and lacks some. Clonal size and the V and J genes are those of that table, whereas D and trimming came from the DNA. The sample has under 300,000 clones, 88% seen once. The sample consisted of peripheral blood. The chain carries TRBV5-4 and TRBJ2-7; perhaps TRBD2 as D (5 bases). This TCR derives from a woman in her 30s with acute or convalescent COVID-19. For the CDR3, the DNA is TGTGCCAGCAGGGACTTCAGGAGCTCCTACGAGCAGTACTTC. Its protein product is CASRDFRSSYEQYF.